This T cell receptor beta chain emerged from a study of T cell responses to AZD1222 COVID-19 vaccine (dated by TCRdb to the early 2020s). Regarding the complete study: AZD1222 recipients given second doses at about 4 weeks or at about 12 weeks were pooled, since spike-specific TCR depth and breadth were not found to differ between the two schedules. TCR sequencing covered some 250 trial participants: 200 to 220 given two doses of AZD1222 and 26 given two doses of MenACWY control vaccine. Enrollment into the trials was organized by age into subgroups of 18-55, 56-69 and 70-plus years, and those subgroups contained roughly 160, 29 and 62 TCR-sequenced participants, respectively.

Points the paper makes about the study in general: Participants were mostly white British and included more females than males, and it was suggested by the authors that clonal diversity may have been underestimated. No day 14 peak-response samples were available, so repertoires were characterized only after the peak T cell response. After two AZD1222 doses, both the breadth and the depth of spike-specific TCRs were significantly higher than at day 0 and than in MenACWY recipients. Epitopes outside the regions mutated in the B.1.351 and B.1.1.7 variants were reportedly recognized by nearly half of the unique spike-specific TCRs. In the small 56-69-year group, the increase in depth fell short of significance, most likely because of low power. Conclusions about previously exposed vaccinees were limited because only 5 or 6 AZD1222 recipients were SARS-CoV-2 seropositive at baseline. CD4 TCRs associated with the vaccine covered the entire spike protein, and the dominant responses were in regions 160-218 and 743-854.

The CDR3 regions of human TCRbeta chains were subjected to immunosequencing. On the study's bioinformatics: TCRs in the repertoires were compared against a reference library of SARS-CoV-2-specific TCRs that had been generated with the MIRA antigen-specificity platform. Breadth was defined as the fraction of unique TCRs that were SARS-CoV-2-associated, and depth was defined as the fraction of total T cells that were SARS-CoV-2-associated. Using the MIRA data, each spike-specific TCR was mapped to the spike region that the TCR reacts to and placed in a CD4 or CD8 class. Log10-transformed breadth and depth values were compared by one-way ANOVA with Sidak's multiple comparisons tests. Held by TCRdb, this immuneACCESS table contains in-frame sequences only and omits some clones. Under half of the omission traces to an unresolved V gene where checked; the cause of the rest is unknown. The V and J calls and clone size were taken over from that table, and D and trimming were inferred from the DNA. This sample holds under 150,000 clones; roughly 90% were observed only once. The ten top clones hold just over 3% of the sample.

Notes on this clone: No cognate antigen has been identified for it. The sample holds no much larger clone one base away, and base qualities are not on file.

In light of the paper, this sample's time point label describes: baseline before first vaccination. Samples from vaccinated people were obtained from the UK trials COV001 and COV002, which included a single-blind randomized controlled phase 2/3 trial of AZD1222 (ChAdOx1 nCoV-19) in healthy adults. For TCRbeta chain sequencing, PBMC samples from trial participants were taken at day 0 and at day 28 after the second dose. The receptor was isolated from an adult in good health. The specimen was peripheral blood, collected on day 0 of AZD1222 vaccination.

CDR3 region: CASSVMADGEQYF. The DNA sequence is as follows: TGTGCCAGCAGCGTAATGGCGGACGGCGAGCAGTACTTC. The receptor chain draws on TRBV9 and TRBJ2-7; the D gene lacks a confident call. The CDR3 sequence holds 13 residues, the cysteine and phenylalanine included. This entry keeps only the CDR3 DNA: 39 bases, framed from base 1. Trimming costs V 1 base and J 6 bases, and their ends lie 11 bases apart. CDR1 SGDLS and CDR2 YYNGEE were looked up in the germline V gene. The entire variable domain, with the stretches around the CDR3 drawn from the reference TRBV9 and TRBJ2-7 proteins, is DSGVTQTPKHLITATGQRVTLRCSPRSGDLSVYWYQQSLDQGLQFLIQYYNGEERAKGNILERFSAQQFPDLHSELNLSSLELGDSALYFCASSVMADGEQYFGPGTRLTVT.